This TCR beta chain was captured in a study of cytomegalovirus exposure and HLA in healthy donors. Study findings and constraints: Later, an analysis found that TCR clusters from the first cohort tended to co-occur in the roughly 120 validation repertoires. As confirmed in vitro, a few CMV-associated chains were specific for CMV antigens. It was 150 to 200 TCR beta chains that were listed as cytomegalovirus-associated. Most TCR sequences proved rare, with some public TCRs found in many donors.

Trimming shortened V by 2 bases and J by 2 bases, and 14 bases separated the two germline ends. In germline, CDR1 is LNHNV, CDR2 YYDKDF (reference sequence). The CDR3 is 16 amino acids. The table came from immunoSEQ multiplex PCR; TCRdb's copy has only in-frame clones and leaves some out. The sample lists roughly 59,000 clones; about 91% were seen once. For this clone: The antigen is undetermined.

The source of this sequence is a man aged 18 to 30 in good health and CMV-seropositive. The gene calls are TRBV15 and TRBJ2-3; D is perhaps TRBD2 (6 bases). Sequencing was done on a sample of PBMCs. CDR3 in amino acids: CATSRTLRRDTDTQYF. In DNA form, the CDR3 reads TGTGCCACCAGCAGAACCCTAAGGAGGGACACAGATACGCAGTATTTT.